These T cell receptor beta chains were read from a single sample in a study of naive and memory T cell subsets. TCRdb analysed the UMI-ligation and nested PCR reads with MiXCR anew, one entry per CDR3 protein. Here the sample spans tens of thousands of distinct CDR3 sequences, approximately 10% being singletons. Sequencing was done on a sample of naive CD4+ T cells from blood. Receptor source: a human donor in good health. CDR3s include the opening cysteine and the closing phenylalanine or tryptophan. A D gene is named only where the DNA matches it firmly. The size field is filled for only some rows; it gives once, few, many or a size class.

V gene	D gene	J gene	clone size	CDR3 DNA	CDR3 protein
TRBV15	-	TRBJ2-7	many	TGTGCCACCAGCCCAGGAGGGAGAACCTACGAGCAGTACTTC	CATSPGGRTYEQYF
TRBV12-3/TRBV12-4	-	TRBJ1-6	many	TGTGCCATCGCGGTGACGGGAAATTCACCCCTCCACTTT	CAIAVTGNSPLHF
TRBV27	-	TRBJ2-5	-	TGTGCCAGCAGTTTATCGGGAGGAGCGGAGACCCAGTACTTC	CASSLSGGAETQYF
TRBV6-2/TRBV6-3	TRBD2	TRBJ2-5	few	TGTGCCAGCAGCGCTTCATCAGCGGGACAAGAGACCCAGTACTTC	CASSASSAGQETQYF
TRBV20-1	TRBD2	TRBJ2-1	many	TGCAGTGCTGATACTAGCGGGAGGAGGGGTGAGCAGTTCTTC	CSADTSGRRGEQFF
TRBV30	-	TRBJ1-6	few	TGTGCCTGGAGTCCCCAGGGGAGTTCACCCCTCCACTTT	CAWSPQGSSPLHF
TRBV7-8	-	TRBJ2-7	-	TGTGCCAGCCTCCCCCCTACCCGGGCCGGGATTTACGAGCAGTACTTC	CASLPPTRAGIYEQYF
TRBV7-2	-	TRBJ1-4	-	TGTGCCAGCAGCTTTACCCTGGGTACAGAAAAACTGTTTTTT	CASSFTLGTEKLFF
TRBV4-2	-	TRBJ1-6	-	TGTGCCAGCAGCCGTCGGGAAGGCAGGGCATGGTCACCCCTCCACTTT	CASSRREGRAWSPLHF
TRBV7-2	TRBD2	TRBJ2-3	-	TGTGCCAGCAGCTTAGTACTAGCGACAGATACGCAGTATTTT	CASSLVLATDTQYF
TRBV7-2	-	TRBJ1-4	few	TGTGCCAGCAGCTTAGAGAGGGGGATGAAGGAAAAACTGTTTTTT	CASSLERGMKEKLFF
TRBV20-1	-	TRBJ2-3	many	TGCAGTGCTAGGGGTCCTAGGGCCCCCTCCCTCATCACAGATACGCAGTATTTT	CSARGPRAPSLITDTQYF
TRBV5-1	-	TRBJ1-1	-	TGCGCCAGCAGCTTGGATCAGGGACTCGCTGAAGCTTTCTTT	CASSLDQGLAEAFF
TRBV7-2	-	TRBJ1-1	-	TGTGCCAGCAGCTATTCCCGGGCAGGGCCCGAAGCTTTCTTT	CASSYSRAGPEAFF
TRBV10-3	TRBD1	TRBJ2-3	-	TGTGCCATCGGGGGACAGCTCACAGATACGCAGTATTTT	CAIGGQLTDTQYF
TRBV27	TRBD1	TRBJ1-2	many	TGTGCCAGCAGTTCACAAGGGACAGGGTACAGCTACACCTTC	CASSSQGTGYSYTF
TRBV19	-	TRBJ1-5	many	TGTGCCAGTAACCGGGACGGGGGGAGTCAGCCCCAGCATTTT	CASNRDGGSQPQHF
TRBV24-1	TRBD1	TRBJ2-7	many	TGTGCCACCAGTGACCGCCGGACAGGGACCTACGAGCAGTACTTC	CATSDRRTGTYEQYF
TRBV5-4	-	TRBJ2-3	few	TGTGCCAGCAGCTTTCTCACGGGCTCGGGGGATACGCAGTATTTT	CASSFLTGSGDTQYF
TRBV15	-	TRBJ2-7	many	TGTGCCACCAGCAGCATCGGGGAAGCGAACTCCTACGAGCAGTACTTC	CATSSIGEANSYEQYF